Sequencing of this TCR beta chain was carried out in a study of blood T cell repertoires in COVID-19. This clone has a single count. Data came from immunoSEQ multiplex PCR; TCRdb stores just in-frame clones and leaves some out. The repertoire holds tens of thousands of clones, approximately 87% seen once, with 18% in the top ten. Looked up from germline, CDR1 is SGHAT and CDR2 is FQNNGV. The length of the CDR3 is 16 residues. The ends lost 1 base at V and 8 bases at J; junction bases unmatched: 9. V is TRBV11-2 and J is TRBJ2-2; 8 positions match TRBD2. What was sequenced was peripheral blood. The sequence came from an elderly woman with acute or convalescent COVID-19. In nucleotides, the CDR3 is TGTGCCAGCAGCTTAGTCGCCGGGAGGGCCGGAGGGGAGCTGTTTTTT. It encodes CASSLVAGRAGGELFF.